The T cell receptor (beta chain) under discussion was sequenced for a study of blood T cell repertoires in COVID-19. Study-wide context: Samples of COVID-19 (acute and convalescent) were obtained from the United States, Italy and Spain. PBMCs, B-cell-depleted T cells, or T cells provided the cDNA or gDNA that made up the material.

CDR3 size: 14 residues. With V trimmed by 4 bases and J by 6 bases, 8 bases remained unmatched. CDR1 is MNHNY, CDR2 SVGAGI, per germline (reference sequence). Original methodology: Estimates of nucleated cell counts were drawn from the amplification of reference gene primers. Using immunoSEQ multiplex PCR, the repertoire was profiled, and TCRdb retains in-frame clones only, with some absent. V and J calls and clone size are those listed in that table; D and trimming were worked out from the DNA. Among approximately 190,000 clones listed, approximately 84% were seen once. In this sample, this clone turned up once.

The receptor's source is a woman between 65 and 79 years old with active or convalescent COVID-19. V and J are TRBV6-6 and TRBJ2-7, with 8 nucleotides matching TRBD1. Material for sequencing was peripheral blood. CDR3 nucleotide sequence: TGTGCCAGCAGTTTGCGGGACAGGCAGAGCGAGCAGTACTTC. The encoded protein is CASSLRDRQSEQYF.